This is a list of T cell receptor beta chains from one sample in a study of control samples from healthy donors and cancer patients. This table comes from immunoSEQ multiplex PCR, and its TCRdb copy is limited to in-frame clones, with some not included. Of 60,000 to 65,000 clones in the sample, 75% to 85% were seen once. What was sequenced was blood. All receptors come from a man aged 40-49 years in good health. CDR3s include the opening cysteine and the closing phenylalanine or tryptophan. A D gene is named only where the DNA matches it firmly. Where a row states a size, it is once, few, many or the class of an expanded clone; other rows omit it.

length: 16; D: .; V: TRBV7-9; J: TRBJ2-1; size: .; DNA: TGTGCCAGCAGCTTAGGTTTTGTTTCTGGGGACAATGAGCAGTTCTTC; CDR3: CASSLGFVSGDNEQFF
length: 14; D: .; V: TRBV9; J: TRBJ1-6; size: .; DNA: TGTGCCAGCAGCGCGGAGGGGCAAGCCTCACCCCTCCACTTT; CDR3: CASSAEGQASPLHF
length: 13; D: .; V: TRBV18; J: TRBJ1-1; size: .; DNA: TGTGCCAGCTCAGGACAGCCTCTCGCTGAAGCTTTCTTT; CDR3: CASSGQPLAEAFF
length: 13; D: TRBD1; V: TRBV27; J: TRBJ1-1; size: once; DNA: TGTGCCAGCAGTTCCGGACAGGGGGCTGAAGCTTTCTTT; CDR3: CASSSGQGAEAFF
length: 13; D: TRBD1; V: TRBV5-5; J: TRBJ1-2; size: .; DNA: TGTGCCAGCAGCTTGGCGACAGGGGGTGGCTACACCTTC; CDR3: CASSLATGGGYTF
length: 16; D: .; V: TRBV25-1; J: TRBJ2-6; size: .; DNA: TGTGCCAGCTGGGGACCCCCGGGTACTGGGGCCAACGTCCTGACTTTC; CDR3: CASWGPPGTGANVLTF
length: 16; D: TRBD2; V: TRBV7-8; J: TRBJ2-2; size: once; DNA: TGTGCCAGCAGCCCCGGTCCCCGGACTAGCGCCGGGGAGCTGTTTTTT; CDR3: CASSPGPRTSAGELFF
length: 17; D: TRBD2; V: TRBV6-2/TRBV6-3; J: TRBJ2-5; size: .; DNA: TGTGCCAGCAGTTATCGATCGACTAGCGGGAGAGGAGAGACCCAGTACTTC; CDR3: CASSYRSTSGRGETQYF
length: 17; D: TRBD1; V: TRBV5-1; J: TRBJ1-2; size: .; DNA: TGCGCCAGCAGCTTAGAGACAGGGGCCCCTACTAACTATGGCTACACCTTC; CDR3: CASSLETGAPTNYGYTF
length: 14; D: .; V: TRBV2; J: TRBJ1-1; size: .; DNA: TGTGCCAGCAGTGGTGAAGGGGGGCTCACTGAAGCTTTCTTT; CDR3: CASSGEGGLTEAFF
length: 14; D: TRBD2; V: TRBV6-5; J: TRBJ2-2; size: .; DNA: TGTGCCAGCAGTTACGGGGGGGGCACCGGGGAGCTGTTTTTT; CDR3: CASSYGGGTGELFF
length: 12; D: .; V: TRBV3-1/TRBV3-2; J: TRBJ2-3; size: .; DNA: TGTGCCAGCAGCCGCCACACGGATACGCAGTATTTT; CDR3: CASSRHTDTQYF
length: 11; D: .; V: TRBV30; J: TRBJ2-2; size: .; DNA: TGTGCCTGGAGTGTGTCGAGGGAGCTGTTTTTT; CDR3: CAWSVSRELFF
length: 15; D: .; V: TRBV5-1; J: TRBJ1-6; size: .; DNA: TGCGCCAGCAGCTCCCGGGACACAAATAATTCACCCCTCCACTTT; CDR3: CASSSRDTNNSPLHF
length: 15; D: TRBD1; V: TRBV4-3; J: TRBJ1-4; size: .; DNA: TGCGCCAGCAGCCAGGAGGGACAGGGACATGAAAAACTGTTTTTT; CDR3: CASSQEGQGHEKLFF
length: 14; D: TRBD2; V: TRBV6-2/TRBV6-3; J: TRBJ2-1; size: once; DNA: TGTGCCAGCAGTACTAGCGGATTCTACAATGAGCAGTTCTTC; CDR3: CASSTSGFYNEQFF
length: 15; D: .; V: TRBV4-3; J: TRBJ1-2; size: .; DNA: TGCGCCAGCAGCCAAGATTCCGCGCCGCGATGGGGCTACACCTTC; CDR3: CASSQDSAPRWGYTF
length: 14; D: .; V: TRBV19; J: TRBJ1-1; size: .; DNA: TGTGCCAGTAAGCCGGGTCAGACGAACACTGAAGCTTTCTTT; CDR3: CASKPGQTNTEAFF
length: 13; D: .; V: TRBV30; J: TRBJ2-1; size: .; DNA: TGTGCCTGGAGTGTGCGGCTAGAGAATGAGCAGTTCTTC; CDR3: CAWSVRLENEQFF
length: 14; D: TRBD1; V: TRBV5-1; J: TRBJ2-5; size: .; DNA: TGCGCCAGCAGCAAACAGGGGATTGCAGAGACCCAGTACTTC; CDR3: CASSKQGIAETQYF
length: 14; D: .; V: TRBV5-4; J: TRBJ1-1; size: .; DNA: TGTGCCACCCAGATCGCGGGGGGAGGCACTGAAGCTTTCTTT; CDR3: CATQIAGGGTEAFF
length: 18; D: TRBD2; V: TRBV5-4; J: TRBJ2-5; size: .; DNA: TGTGCCAGCAGCTCCGGGACTAGCGGGAGGGCCTCTCAAGAGACCCAGTACTTC; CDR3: CASSSGTSGRASQETQYF
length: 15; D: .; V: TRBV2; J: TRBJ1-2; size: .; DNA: TGTGCCAGCAGTGTGGCAGCGGACACCCCAGGGGGCTACACCTTC; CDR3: CASSVAADTPGGYTF
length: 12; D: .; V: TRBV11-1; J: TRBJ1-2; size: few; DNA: TGTGCCAGCAGCTTAAAGGGAGGTGGCTACACCTTC; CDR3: CASSLKGGGYTF
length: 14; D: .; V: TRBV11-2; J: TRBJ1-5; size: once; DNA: TGTGCCAGCAGCTTAGATGGTCCCACTCAGCCCCAGCATTTT; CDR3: CASSLDGPTQPQHF
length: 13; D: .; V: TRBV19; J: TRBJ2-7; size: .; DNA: TGTGCCAGTAGTATGGGGAACCACAACGAGCAGTACTTC; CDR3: CASSMGNHNEQYF
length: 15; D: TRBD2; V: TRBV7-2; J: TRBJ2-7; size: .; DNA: TGTGCCAGCAGCAAAACTAGCGGGGACTCCTACGAGCAGTACTTC; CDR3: CASSKTSGDSYEQYF
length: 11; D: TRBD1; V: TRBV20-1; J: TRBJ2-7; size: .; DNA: TGCAGTGCACAGGGGGCGGGCGAGCAGTACTTC; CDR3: CSAQGAGEQYF
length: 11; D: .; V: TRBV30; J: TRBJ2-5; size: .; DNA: TGTGCCTGGAGTGTACAGGAGACCCAGTACTTC; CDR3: CAWSVQETQYF
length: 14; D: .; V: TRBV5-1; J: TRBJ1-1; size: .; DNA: TGCGCCAGCAGCTACGGGGAGGTCGGCACTGAAGCTTTCTTT; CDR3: CASSYGEVGTEAFF
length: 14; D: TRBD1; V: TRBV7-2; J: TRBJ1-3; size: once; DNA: TGTGCCAGCAACAGACAGGGCTCTGGAAACACCATATATTTT; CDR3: CASNRQGSGNTIYF
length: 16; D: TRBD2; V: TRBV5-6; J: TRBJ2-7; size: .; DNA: TGTGCCAGCAGCAACCCAACTAGCGGGAAAACCTACGAGCAGTACTTC; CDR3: CASSNPTSGKTYEQYF
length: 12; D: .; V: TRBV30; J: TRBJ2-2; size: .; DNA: TGTGCCTGGAGGGAGAACACCGGGGAGCTGTTTTTT; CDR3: CAWRENTGELFF
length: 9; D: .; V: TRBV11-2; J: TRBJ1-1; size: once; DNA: TGTGCCAGCAGCTTAGGAGCTTTCTTT; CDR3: CASSLGAFF
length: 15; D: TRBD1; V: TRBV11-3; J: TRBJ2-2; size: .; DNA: TGTGCCAGCAGAAGACAGGGGGCGGTCACCGGGGAGCTGTTTTTT; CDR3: CASRRQGAVTGELFF
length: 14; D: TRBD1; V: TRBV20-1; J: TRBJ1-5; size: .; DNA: TGCAGTGCTAGTCCGGGACAGGGGGATCAGCCCCAGCATTTT; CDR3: CSASPGQGDQPQHF
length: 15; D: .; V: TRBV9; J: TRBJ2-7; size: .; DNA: TGTGCCAGCAGCCCCTCGGAGGGGAGACTCTACGAGCAGTACTTC; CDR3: CASSPSEGRLYEQYF
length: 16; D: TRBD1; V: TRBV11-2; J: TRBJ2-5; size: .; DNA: TGTGCCAGCAGCTTAGCTCCGACAGGGGGGTTAGAGACCCAGTACTTC; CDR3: CASSLAPTGGLETQYF
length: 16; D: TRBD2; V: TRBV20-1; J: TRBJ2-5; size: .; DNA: TGCAGTGCTAGTTTGGTAATCGAGCGGGAGAGACAGACCCAGTACTTC; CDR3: CSASLVIERERQTQYF
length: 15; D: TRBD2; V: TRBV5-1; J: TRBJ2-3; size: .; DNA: TGCGCCAGCAGCCCTAGCGGGGTCGTCACAGATACGCAGTATTTT; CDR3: CASSPSGVVTDTQYF
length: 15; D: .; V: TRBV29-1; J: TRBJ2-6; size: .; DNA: TGCAGCGTTGAAGCCATAAGCTCTGGGGCCAACGTCCTGACTTTC; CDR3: CSVEAISSGANVLTF
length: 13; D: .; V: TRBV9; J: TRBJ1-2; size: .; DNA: TGTGCCAGCAGCGTAGTAACAGGGCGCGGCTACACCTTC; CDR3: CASSVVTGRGYTF
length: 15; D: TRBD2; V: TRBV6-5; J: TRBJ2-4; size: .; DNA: TGTGCCAGCAGGGGAGGGGGGCTAGCGGGAAACATTCAGTACTTC; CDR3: CASRGGGLAGNIQYF
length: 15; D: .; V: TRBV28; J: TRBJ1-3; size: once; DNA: TGTGCCAGCAGTCAGGGGTATATCTCTGGAAACACCATATATTTT; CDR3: CASSQGYISGNTIYF
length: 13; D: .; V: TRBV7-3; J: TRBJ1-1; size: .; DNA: TGTGCCAGCAGCTCCCAAGTTGGCACTGAAGCTTTCTTT; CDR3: CASSSQVGTEAFF
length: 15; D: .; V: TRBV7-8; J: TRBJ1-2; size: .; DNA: TGTGCCAGCAGCTTAGGGGCCAGCACTAACTATGGCTACACCTTC; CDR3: CASSLGASTNYGYTF
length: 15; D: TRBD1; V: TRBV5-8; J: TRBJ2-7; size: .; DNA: TGTGCCAGCAGCTTGGATGGGACAGCGTATTACGAGCAGTACTTC; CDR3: CASSLDGTAYYEQYF
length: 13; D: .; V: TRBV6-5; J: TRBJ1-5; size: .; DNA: TGTGCCAGCAGTTACTCTATCGATCAGCCCCAGCATTTT; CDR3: CASSYSIDQPQHF
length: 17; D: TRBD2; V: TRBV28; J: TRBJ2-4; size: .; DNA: TGTGCCAGCACCTATAGCGGGAGAGTTATAGCCAAAAACATTCAGTACTTC; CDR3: CASTYSGRVIAKNIQYF
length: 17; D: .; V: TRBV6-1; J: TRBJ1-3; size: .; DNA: TGTGCCAGCAGTGAAGCTAGGACGGTCCGCTCTGGAAACACCATATATTTT; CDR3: CASSEARTVRSGNTIYF
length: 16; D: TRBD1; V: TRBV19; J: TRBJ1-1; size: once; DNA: TGTGCCAGTACCCGAACCAGGACAGGGCAAGACACTGAAGCTTTCTTT; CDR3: CASTRTRTGQDTEAFF